Following are 28 T cell receptor beta chains from one sample sequenced in a study of cytomegalovirus exposure and HLA in healthy donors. PCR employed 60 Vbeta and 13 Jbeta primers. Profiling relied on immunoSEQ multiplex PCR, and the TCRdb table lists in-frame clones only, not all of them. In the table there are approximately 170,000 clones, roughly 80% of which are singletons. Sample: PBMCs. These receptors were obtained from a man between 18 and 35 years old in good health and CMV-seropositive.

This clone has a handful of counts. V usage is TRBV6-5 and J usage is TRBJ2-3; perhaps TRBD2 as D (6 bases). The germline V and J ends were trimmed by 8 bases and 5 bases, with 14 bases remaining between them. CDR1 and CDR2 from the germline V gene are MNHEY and SVGAGI. This CDR3 is 13 amino acids long. The CDR3 here is CASSREVLDTQYF. The CDR3 DNA reads as TGTGCCAGCTCGAGGGAGGTTCTAGATACGCAGTATTTT.

This clone was detected only a few times. The CDR3 is CASSASGTGQGYTF. In DNA, the CDR3 is TGTGCCAGCAGCGCATCCGGGACAGGGCAGGGCTACACCTTC. The V and J genes are TRBV27 and TRBJ1-2; 9 nucleotides match TRBD1. CDR1 is MNHEY and CDR2 is SMNVEV in the germline V gene (reference sequence). This CDR3 comprises 14 residues. J was trimmed by 8 bases and V by 6 bases; bases with no gene match: 10.

In the case of this clone: This specimen includes other DNA sequences encoding the same CDR3. V usage is TRBV30 and J usage is TRBJ1-5; D remains unclear. The V end lost 0 bases, the J end lost 2 bases, and 8 bases lay between the germline ends. The CDR3 has 14 residues. The V gene's germline CDR1 is GTSNPN and CDR2 SVGIG (reference sequence). CDR3 sequence reads: CAWSVLSGNQPQHF. CDR3 coding DNA: TGTGCCTGGAGTGTACTGTCTGGCAATCAGCCCCAGCATTTT.

This chain uses TRBV7-9 with TRBJ2-1; weak D call: TRBD2 (6 bases). Germline assignment: CDR1 SEHNR and CDR2 FQNEAQ (reference sequence). The CDR3 runs to 16 residues. V was clipped by 4 bases and J by 2 bases, with 15 bases between them. The CDR3 sequence is CASSSHSGRTYNEQFF. The CDR3 DNA sequence: TGTGCCAGCAGCTCCCATAGCGGCCGAACCTACAATGAGCAGTTCTTC.

The chain uses TRBV7-6 and TRBJ2-7; 10 bases agree with TRBD1. V lost 2 bases and J lost 2; bases outside the gene matches: 3. Per the germline V gene, CDR1 is SGHVS and CDR2 is FNYEAQ. This CDR3 spans 15 amino acids. The CDR3: CASSLYGTGAYEQYF. The CDR3 DNA reads TGTGCCAGCAGCTTATACGGGACAGGGGCCTACGAGCAGTACTTC.

The chain recombines TRBV6-1 with TRBJ2-2; no reliable D call. V was cut by 2 bases and J by 6 bases, with 13 bases left in between. Germline V gene data show CDR1 as MNHNS and CDR2 as SASEGT. This CDR3 comprises 15 residues. The CDR3 sequence is CASSESSIRAGELFF. CDR3 sequence (DNA): TGTGCCAGCAGTGAAAGCTCCATCCGCGCCGGGGAGCTGTTTTTT.

The chain recombines TRBV7-9 with TRBJ1-1, with a weak D call TRBD1 (6 bases). Germline CDR1 is SEHNR and CDR2 is FQNEAQ (reference sequence). V was cut by 2 bases and J by 0 bases, with 19 bases left in between. This CDR3 comprises 18 residues. The DNA of the CDR3 is TGTGCCAGCAGCTTACGGCCAGGGGTCATCGGGATGAACACTGAAGCTTTCTTT. Encoded protein: CASSLRPGVIGMNTEAFF. The full variable domain, with the rest looked up from reference TRBV7-9 and TRBJ1-1, is DTGVSQNPRHKITKRGQNVTFRCDPISEHNRLYWYRQTLGQGPEFLTYFQNEAQLEKSRLLSDRFSAERPKGSFSTLEIQRTEQGDSAMYLCASSLRPGVIGMNTEAFFGQGTRLTVV.

The genes are TRBV2 and TRBJ1-1; no reliable D call. The CDR3 has 13 amino acids. The V gene lost 4 bases and the J gene lost 0 bases, with 6 bases spanning the gap. Looked up from germline, CDR1 is SNHLY and CDR2 is FYNNEI. CDR3 DNA sequence: TGTGCCAGCAGTGTTAGCGTGAACACTGAAGCTTTCTTT. Its translation: CASSVSVNTEAFF.

CDR3 protein: CAARGAGEKLFF. CDR3 nucleotide sequence: TGTGCCGCCAGGGGGGCGGGTGAAAAACTGTTTTTT. The gene calls are TRBV2 and TRBJ1-4, with TRBD1 matching over 7 bases. Trimming took 11 bases from V and 7 from J; bases not matched to a gene: 7. There are 12 residues in the CDR3. Germline CDR1 reads SNHLY; CDR2 reads FYNNEI.

The chain recombines TRBV9 with TRBJ1-2; no clear D. The ends were cut back, 4 bases at V and 7 bases at J, with 8 bases in the middle. Germline loops: CDR1 SGDLS, CDR2 YYNGEE. CDR3 size: 11 residues. The CDR3 sequence: CASSSLGGYTF. CDR3 sequence (DNA): TGTGCCAGCAGCTCCCTAGGTGGCTACACCTTC.

This rearrangement joins TRBV7-2 to TRBJ2-1, with TRBD1 matching over 7 bases. V shed 5 bases, J shed 3 bases, and the junction held 13 bases outside the gene matches. Germline values: CDR1 SGHTA, CDR2 FQGNSA. The CDR3 runs 17 residues. The CDR3 DNA follows: TGTGCCAGCAGCCGAGACAGGGCGGCCTATATCTACAATGAGCAGTTCTTC. Encoded protein: CASSRDRAAYIYNEQFF.

This chain uses TRBV5-1 with TRBJ2-2; TRBD2 matches at 11 bases. CDR1 SGHRS and CDR2 YFSETQ come from the germline V gene. The CDR3 is 16 amino acids. After removal of 4 bases from V and 4 bases from J, the junction contained 6 bases not matched to a gene. The CDR3 here is CASSLNSGRATGELFF. CDR3 DNA: TGCGCCAGCAGCCTAAATAGCGGGAGGGCCACCGGGGAGCTGTTTTTT.

This clone was detected a few times. This CDR3 is missing its conserved last phenylalanine or tryptophan, likely due to a read error. The V and J genes are TRBV9 and TRBJ1-6; possible D gene TRBD1, 5 bases. In germline, CDR1 is SGDLS, CDR2 YYNGEE. The CDR3 is 12 amino acids. V lost 2 bases and J 12 bases, leaving 9 bases between the germline ends. The CDR3: CASSVDGGPLHL. CDR3 DNA: TGTGCCAGCAGCGTCGACGGGGGACCCCTCCACCTT.

The rearrangement links TRBV9 to TRBJ2-7; 7 bases line up with TRBD1. The CDR3 runs 16 residues. Germline assignment: CDR1 SGDLS and CDR2 YYNGEE. Losses at the gene ends were 0 bases for V and 3 bases for J; bases not matched to a gene: 9. CDR3 coding DNA: TGTGCCAGCAGCGTAGCTGGGACAGTGGACGTCTACGAGCAGTACTTC. Translation gives CASSVAGTVDVYEQYF.

The chain couples TRBV10-1 to TRBJ2-3, with D possibly being TRBD2 (5 bases). V shed 6 bases and J shed 3 bases, with 16 bases lying between them. This CDR3 has 15 residues. Germline CDR1 and CDR2: WNHNN and SYGVQD (reference sequence). The CDR3: CASRADPLGTDTQYF. CDR3 bases: TGCGCCAGCAGAGCGGACCCTTTGGGGACAGATACGCAGTATTTT.

V and J are TRBV7-8 and TRBJ1-4; D might be TRBD1 (5 bases). The V and J ends lost 2 bases and 3 bases respectively, with 13 bases between them. The CDR3 covers 16 residues. Germline CDR1 and CDR2: SGHVS and FQNEAQ. The CDR3: CASSLRRGLPNEKLFF. The DNA for the CDR3 is TGTGCCAGCAGCTTAAGGAGGGGACTGCCTAATGAAAAACTGTTTTTT.

The V and J genes are TRBV6-1 and TRBJ2-1; TRBD2 matches at 7 bases. The CDR3 is made up of 15 amino acids. Germline V gene lookup returns CDR1 MNHNS and CDR2 SASEGT. With V trimmed by 6 bases and J by 1 base, 6 bases remained unmatched. The DNA for the CDR3 is TGTGCCAGCAGAAGGGACTACGAATCCTACAATGAGCAGTTCTTC. It specifies CASRRDYESYNEQFF.

The rearrangement links TRBV10-2 to TRBJ2-7; 12 nucleotides match TRBD2. With V trimmed by 6 bases and J by 0 bases, 3 bases remained unmatched. This CDR3 has 15 residues. Germline V gives CDR1 WSHSY, CDR2 SAAADI. The CDR3 region is CASREGLAGSYEQYF. Written as DNA, the CDR3 is TGCGCCAGCAGGGAGGGACTAGCGGGCTCCTACGAGCAGTACTTC.

This clone was seen just once. This chain connects TRBV7-2 to TRBJ2-1, with 7 nucleotides matching TRBD2. V lost 2 bases and J lost 1; bases outside the gene matches: 2. Germline assignment: CDR1 SGHTA and CDR2 FQGNSA. The length of the CDR3 is 15 residues. CDR3 coding DNA: TGTGCCAGCAGCTTAAGGCGGGAGTCCTACAATGAGCAGTTCTTC. This encodes CASSLRRESYNEQFF.

This clone is a singleton in its sample. The rearrangement links TRBV6-1 to TRBJ2-7; D is possibly TRBD1 (6 bases). V gave up 5 bases and J gave up 6 bases, with 14 bases separating them. Germline V gene sequence: CDR1 MNHNS, CDR2 SASEGT. The CDR3 loop spans 13 amino acids. CDR3 region: CASSITQGGEQYF. The CDR3 DNA is TGTGCCAGCAGTATCACACAGGGCGGCGAGCAGTACTTC.

This clone is a singleton in its sample. This sequence joins TRBV6-5 and TRBJ1-4; D is perhaps TRBD1 (5 bases). This CDR3 has 12 amino acids. Deletions cut 6 bases from V and 14 bases from J, with 16 bases between. The germline V gene encodes CDR1 MNHEY and CDR2 SVGAGI. The CDR3 loop reads CASSRRWGDLFF. CDR3 sequence (DNA): TGTGCCAGCAGCCGGCGGTGGGGGGATCTGTTTTTT.

The gene calls are TRBV5-8 and TRBJ1-4; no definite D call. Germline V gene data show CDR1 as SGHTS and CDR2 as YDEGEE. Trimming removed 0 bases at V and 8 bases at J, with 14 bases between. The length of the CDR3 is 15 residues. This CDR3 is CASSLGWIGEEKLFF. The CDR3 DNA follows: TGTGCCAGCAGCTTGGGTTGGATCGGGGAAGAAAAACTGTTTTTT.

The chain recombines TRBV29-1 with TRBJ1-2; 9 bases line up with TRBD1. The CDR3 runs to 15 residues. V was pared by 6 bases and J by 0 bases, with 8 bases of the junction left unmatched. Germline lookup yields CDR1 SQVTM and CDR2 ANQGSEA. CDR3 DNA sequence: TGCAGCGTCGATGACAGGGGGAATGCTAACTATGGCTACACCTTC. Residues: CSVDDRGNANYGYTF.

This rearrangement joins TRBV9 to TRBJ1-2; D unresolved. The length of the CDR3 is 14 residues. V was cut by 0 bases and J by 0 bases, with 6 bases left in between. Germline V gene data show CDR1 as SGDLS and CDR2 as YYNGEE. CDR3: CASSVDGANYGYTF. Here the CDR3 DNA reads TGTGCCAGCAGCGTAGACGGAGCTAACTATGGCTACACCTTC.

This chain uses TRBV18 with TRBJ1-3, with 7 bases aligning to TRBD1. Germline V lookup: CDR1 KGHSH, CDR2 LQKENI. The length of the CDR3 is 18 residues. With 3 bases clipped from V and 1 base from J, the junction kept 12 bases outside the gene matches. The CDR3 is CASSPSTGNGQSGNTIYF. CDR3 bases: TGTGCCAGCTCACCCTCGACAGGGAATGGACAATCTGGAAACACCATATATTTT.

V is TRBV7-8 and J is TRBJ2-3; D is possibly TRBD2 (6 bases). The CDR3 spans 15 residues. Germline V CDR1 and CDR2: SGHVS, FQNEAQ. Trimming cost V 5 bases and J 0 bases, with 12 bases left between them. CDR3 loop: CASSRTGTSTDTQYF. The CDR3 DNA reads TGTGCCAGCAGCCGAACCGGGACTAGCACAGATACGCAGTATTTT.

The chain joins TRBV13 to TRBJ2-3; TRBD1 might be the D (5 bases). Trimming left V 4 bases short and J 5 bases short, with 19 bases between. CDR1 is PRHDT, CDR2 FYEKMQ, per germline (reference sequence). The CDR3 runs to 16 residues. The CDR3 DNA reads TGTGCCAGCAGCTCCCCGGTGCAGGGCCGAGGAGATACGCAGTATTTT. Its protein is CASSSPVQGRGDTQYF.

The chain links TRBV7-2 to TRBJ1-1; weak D call: TRBD1 (6 bases). The CDR3 sequence is 14 residues long. The germline CDR1 and CDR2 sequences are SGHTA and FQGNSA. V was trimmed by 7 bases and J by 9 bases, leaving 21 bases between them. The CDR3 is CASILQGFYGQAFF. The CDR3 DNA reads as TGTGCCAGCATCCTCCAGGGGTTTTACGGACAAGCTTTCTTT.